This TCR beta chain was recovered during a study of blood T cell repertoires in COVID-19. Background on the study: Samples representing acute and convalescent COVID-19 were sourced from the United States, Italy and Spain. T cells, B-cell-depleted T cells, or PBMCs provided the cDNA or gDNA that served as material.

As handled by the study authors: Reference gene primer amplification gave nucleated cell count estimates. The assay was immunoSEQ multiplex PCR, and TCRdb's table has in-frame clones only and misses some. Clone size and the V and J calls come from that table; the DNA yielded D and trimming. The sample includes approximately 150,000 clones, 85% to 90% seen only once; the top ten take less than 4%. Sequencing input: peripheral blood. The receptor was isolated from an older woman with active COVID-19.

DNA of the CDR3: TGTGCCAGCAGTCTTACAGCTGACGAAGCTTTCTTT. Its protein product is CASSLTADEAFF. The rearrangement joins TRBV12-3 or TRBV12-4 to TRBJ1-1; no reliable D call. Trimming pared 5 bases from V and 8 bases from J, leaving 12 bases between. The CDR3 extends over 12 amino acids.